A single sample gave rise to the 2 T cell receptor beta chains below, sequenced in a study of blood T cells in healthy people across ages. A second PCR of about 6 to 12 cycles used a sample-barcoded 5' primer and a J-beta primer mix. TCRdb reprocessed the 5' RACE reads via MiXCR and lists one record per CDR3 protein. The table lists just under 750,000 distinct CDR3 sequences, 20% to 25% of them singletons. Material: blood. Receptors were obtained from a man in his 70s in good health.

This clonotype has just a few counts. The CDR3 here is CASSQQGAGTEAFF. The CDR3, as DNA: TGTGCCAGCTCACAACAGGGGGCTGGGACTGAAGCTTTCTTT. The chain joins TRBV18 to TRBJ1-1, with TRBD1 identical over 9 bases. CDR3 size: 14 residues. The V and J ends lost 4 bases and 5 bases, in that order; junction bases with no gene match: 5. From germline, CDR1 is KGHSH and CDR2 LQKENI.

This clonotype showed up just a few times. V gene TRBV29-1 combines with J gene TRBJ1-3; 7 bases agree with TRBD1. This CDR3 comprises 14 residues. The trim removed 4 bases at V and 8 bases at J, leaving 11 bases unmatched. CDR1 is SQVTM, CDR2 ANQGSEA, per germline. The CDR3 coding sequence is TGCAGCGTTGCTCCAAAGGACAGGCCAGACACCATATATTTT. Translating it yields CSVAPKDRPDTIYF. Complete variable domain (other parts from reference TRBV29-1 and TRBJ1-3): SAVISQKPSRDICQRGTSLTIQCQVDSQVTMMFWYRQQPGQSLTLIATANQGSEATYESGFVIDKFPISRPNLTFSTLTVSNMSPEDSSIYLCSVAPKDRPDTIYFGEGSWLTVV.